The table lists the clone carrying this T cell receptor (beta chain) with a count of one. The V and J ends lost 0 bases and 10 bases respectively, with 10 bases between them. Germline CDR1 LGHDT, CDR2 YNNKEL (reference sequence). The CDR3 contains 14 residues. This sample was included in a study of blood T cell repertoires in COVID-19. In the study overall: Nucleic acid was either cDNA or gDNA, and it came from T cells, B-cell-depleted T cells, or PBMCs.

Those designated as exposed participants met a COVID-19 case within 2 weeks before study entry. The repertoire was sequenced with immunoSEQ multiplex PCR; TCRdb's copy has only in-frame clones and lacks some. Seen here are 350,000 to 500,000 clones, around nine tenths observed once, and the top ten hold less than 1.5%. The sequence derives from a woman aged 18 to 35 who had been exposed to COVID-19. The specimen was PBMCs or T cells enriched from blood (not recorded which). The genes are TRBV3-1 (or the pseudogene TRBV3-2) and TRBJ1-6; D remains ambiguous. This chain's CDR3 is CASSQDLRGSPLHF. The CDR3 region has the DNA TGTGCCAGCAGCCAAGATTTGCGGGGATCACCCCTCCACTTT.